The rows below give T cell receptor beta chains drawn from one sample of a study of OX40 agonist ivuxolimab in advanced cancers. Assay used: immunoSEQ multiplex PCR; TCRdb lists only in-frame clones, some missing. Here the sample spans tens of thousands of clones, less than 85% being singletons. The sample in question was CD4+ or CD8+ T cells sorted from blood, obtained in a trial of the OX40 agonist ivuxolimab. These receptors all stem from an adult with an advanced solid tumor such as melanoma, head and neck, liver or kidney cancer. Each CDR3 is given with its conserved first and last residue. The D gene is left open where the match is weak. Expanded clones are given a class, and other clones once, few, many or no size at all.

V gene,clone size,J gene,D gene,CDR3 protein,CDR3 DNA
TRBV5-6,-,TRBJ1-2,TRBD1,CASSRGTANYGYTF,TGTGCCAGCAGCAGAGGGACAGCTAACTATGGCTACACCTTC
TRBV6-4,once,TRBJ1-5,-,CASRLNQPQHF,TGTGCCAGCAGACTCAATCAGCCCCAGCATTTT
TRBV4-1,-,TRBJ1-2,TRBD1,CASSQPDRTFYGYTF,TGCGCCAGCAGCCAACCGGACAGGACTTTCTATGGCTACACCTTC
TRBV7-2,-,TRBJ2-1,TRBD2,CASSPLGGGRPNEQFF,TGTGCCAGCAGCCCCCTGGGCGGCGGGAGGCCCAATGAGCAGTTCTTC
TRBV5-1,-,TRBJ2-7,-,CASSLYPGTYEQYF,TGCGCCAGCAGCTTATACCCTGGGACCTACGAGCAGTACTTC
TRBV19,-,TRBJ2-7,-,CASSPQTGGTYEQYF,TGTGCCAGTAGTCCTCAGACAGGTGGGACCTACGAGCAGTACTTC
TRBV4-1,-,TRBJ2-1,TRBD1,CASSQEGPGQGWGEQFF,TGCGCCAGCAGCCAAGAAGGACCGGGACAGGGGTGGGGTGAGCAGTTCTTC
TRBV2,many,TRBJ1-5,-,CASRGVSNQPQHF,TGTGCCAGCAGGGGGGTCAGCAATCAGCCCCAGCATTTT
TRBV5-4,-,TRBJ2-5,TRBD1,CASRIDRVWETQYF,TGTGCCAGCAGGATAGACAGGGTATGGGAGACCCAGTACTTC
TRBV5-1,-,TRBJ1-1,TRBD1,CASSQSAGGWANTEAFF,TGCGCCAGCAGCCAGTCGGCAGGGGGTTGGGCGAACACTGAAGCTTTCTTT
TRBV6-1,-,TRBJ1-2,-,CASSERLTYGYTF,TGTGCCAGCAGTGAACGCCTCACCTATGGCTACACCTTC
TRBV6-5,-,TRBJ1-3,-,CASRRIATSGNTIYF,TGTGCCAGCAGGCGGATTGCAACCTCTGGAAACACCATATATTTT
TRBV4-1,-,TRBJ2-2,TRBD2,CASSQDPSGGKGELFF,TGCGCCAGCAGCCAAGATCCTAGCGGGGGTAAAGGGGAGCTGTTTTTT
TRBV7-9,-,TRBJ2-1,-,CASSSGADRVIRNEQFF,TGTGCCAGCAGCTCGGGGGCAGACAGGGTTATTCGCAATGAGCAGTTCTTC
TRBV2,-,TRBJ1-4,TRBD1,CASTRQGGNEKLFF,TGTGCCAGCACTCGACAGGGGGGTAATGAAAAACTGTTTTTT
TRBV6-5,-,TRBJ2-2,-,CASSLSRVLAGELFF,TGTGCCAGCAGTTTGTCAAGGGTCCTGGCCGGGGAGCTGTTTTTT
TRBV18,once,TRBJ1-1,-,CASSHTSGSTEAFF,TGTGCCAGCTCACACACGTCGGGATCCACTGAAGCTTTCTTT
TRBV5-4,-,TRBJ1-3,-,CASSLNMAASGNTIYF,TGTGCCAGCAGCTTGAATATGGCCGCCTCTGGAAACACCATATATTTT
TRBV4-1,many,TRBJ2-5,-,CASSPRGGPQETQYF,TGCGCCAGCAGCCCAAGGGGGGGGCCCCAAGAGACCCAGTACTTC
TRBV9,few,TRBJ1-3,-,CASSVESGNTIYF,TGTGCCAGCAGCGTCGAATCTGGAAACACCATATATTTT
TRBV7-9,-,TRBJ1-5,-,CASSLGTALSNQPQHF,TGTGCCAGCAGCTTAGGGACCGCTCTTAGCAATCAGCCCCAGCATTTT
TRBV6-6,-,TRBJ1-2,-,CASSSNNYGYTF,TGTGCCAGCAGTTCGAATAACTATGGCTACACCTTC
TRBV19,-,TRBJ1-1,-,CASSGAAGIYTEAFF,TGTGCCAGTAGTGGGGCCGCCGGTATCTACACTGAAGCTTTCTTT
TRBV7-2,-,TRBJ2-5,-,CASSLLETQYF,TGTGCCAGCAGCTTACTAGAGACCCAGTACTTC
TRBV2,once,TRBJ2-1,-,CASKYTTQQFF,TGTGCCAGCAAATACACAACTCAGCAGTTCTTC
TRBV19,-,TRBJ1-2,-,CASSIDSLYGYTF,TGTGCCAGTAGTATTGACAGTCTATATGGCTACACCTTC
TRBV27,-,TRBJ2-6,-,CASSLGLGWGANVLTF,TGTGCCAGCAGTCTCGGACTCGGCTGGGGGGCCAACGTCCTGACTTTC
TRBV5-1,-,TRBJ1-1,-,CASSLAANTEAFF,TGCGCCAGCAGTTTGGCAGCAAACACTGAAGCTTTCTTT
TRBV11-3,-,TRBJ2-3,TRBD1,CASGQGTDTQYF,TGTGCCAGCGGACAGGGCACAGATACGCAGTATTTT
TRBV2,-,TRBJ2-4,-,CASSVETRRGDIQYF,TGTGCCAGCAGTGTTGAGACCCGAAGAGGGGACATTCAGTACTTC
TRBV4-1,few,TRBJ1-2,-,CASSQEQINYGYTF,TGCGCCAGCAGCCAAGAACAGATTAACTATGGCTACACCTTC
TRBV6-1,-,TRBJ1-3,-,CASILGGGGNTIYF,TGTGCCAGCATCCTCGGGGGTGGAGGAAACACCATATATTTT
TRBV11-2,-,TRBJ1-1,-,CASSLKWGEAFF,TGTGCCAGCAGCTTAAAGTGGGGAGAGGCTTTCTTT
TRBV15,-,TRBJ2-3,TRBD2,CATTQGLAGLTDTQYF,TGTGCCACCACTCAGGGACTAGCGGGACTCACAGATACGCAGTATTTT
TRBV4-1,-,TRBJ1-1,-,CASSSPTENTEAFF,TGCGCCAGCAGCTCCCCGACAGAGAACACTGAAGCTTTCTTT
TRBV5-1,-,TRBJ2-7,-,CASSRDHYEQYF,TGCGCCAGCTCCAGAGATCACTACGAGCAGTACTTC
TRBV6-1,once,TRBJ2-3,TRBD2,CASSPSSGGSDTQYF,TGTGCCAGCAGCCCCTCTAGCGGGGGGTCAGATACGCAGTATTTT
TRBV6-5,-,TRBJ2-5,-,CASSYSEGTKTQYF,TGTGCCAGCAGTTACTCGGAGGGGACGAAGACCCAGTACTTC
TRBV28,-,TRBJ2-6,-,CASSSPHSGANVLTF,TGTGCCAGCAGTTCTCCTCACTCTGGGGCCAACGTCCTGACTTTC
TRBV7-9,-,TRBJ1-2,-,CASSLTGRSYGYTF,TGTGCCAGCAGCTTAACGGGACGGAGTTATGGCTACACCTTC
TRBV2,-,TRBJ2-3,-,CASSGQFARTDTQYF,TGTGCCAGCAGTGGACAGTTCGCTCGCACAGATACGCAGTATTTT
TRBV27,-,TRBJ2-3,-,CASSLTRLTDTQYF,TGTGCCAGCAGTTTAACGCGGCTCACAGATACGCAGTATTTT
TRBV7-2,-,TRBJ2-1,-,CASSPLLDEQFF,TGTGCCAGCAGCCCCCTGTTAGATGAGCAGTTCTTC
TRBV28,-,TRBJ2-3,TRBD2,CASSLSSGGRDTQYF,TGTGCCAGCAGTTTATCCAGCGGGGGTAGAGATACGCAGTATTTT
TRBV7-2,-,TRBJ1-1,TRBD1,CASRGQTLITEAFF,TGTGCCAGCCGGGGACAGACTTTGATTACTGAAGCTTTCTTT